The 6 T cell receptor beta chains below were found in one sample sequenced in a study of tumor-infiltrating lymphocytes in primary liver carcinoma. Co-extraction of both nucleic acids (RNA and DNA) used about 20-34 mg of unsorted bulk tissue. TCR beta cDNA was made from 450 to 500 ng total RNA with a constant-region primer. A slightly modified ARM-PCR protocol with three nested multiplex PCR rounds produced these TCR beta libraries. The first two PCR rounds used TRBV1-TRBV30 forward primers with a C-beta reverse primer, about 10 cycles each. TCRdb re-called the multiplex PCR reads through MiXCR, storing one row per CDR3 protein. In the table there are 20,000 or so distinct CDR3 sequences, over 75% of which are singletons. Sequenced input: liver tumor tissue from sampling region 2. Subset specified: tumor region T2, inferior pole. The origin of the receptors is a woman under 40 with primary liver carcinoma and hepatitis B virus infection.

This clonotype was seen a handful of times. The junction does not match germline at one end; this may be a read error. The chain combines TRBV6-1 with TRBJ2-2; D might be TRBD1 (6 bases). Germline CDR1 reads MNHNS; CDR2 reads SASEGT. This CDR3 is 19 amino acids long. The CDR3 spells CVSGETLPGGAANTGELFF. CDR3 DNA: TGTGTCAGCGGTGAAACCCTTCCTGGGGGCGCCGCGAACACCGGGGAGCTGTTTTTT.

As for this clonotype: Here the CDR3 omits its conserved ending phenylalanine or tryptophan, so a read error is the likely source. CDR3 coding DNA: TGTCTCAGCAGGGAAAGGAGTGCCCCCCTTTCACCCCTCCACTGT. Encoded protein: CLSRERSAPLSPLHC. The chain joins TRBV6-5 to TRBJ1-6; D may be TRBD1 (5 bases). The CDR3 is 15 residues long. Per the germline V gene, CDR1 is MNHEY and CDR2 is SVGAGI.

This clonotype was seen a handful of times. This may stem from a read error, because a much larger clone lies one nucleotide away. The chain links TRBV9 to TRBJ2-2, with D perhaps matching TRBD1 (6 bases). The V gene's germline CDR1 is SGDLS and CDR2 YYNGEE. The CDR3 is made up of 14 amino acids. This CDR3 is CASGVEQGTGELFF. CDR3 coding DNA: TGTGCCAGCGGCGTCGAACAGGGCACCGGGGAGCTGTTTTTT.

With respect to this clonotype: Being one base from a much bigger clone, this may be a read error. CDR3 sequence reads: CASSLEFREQCF. For the CDR3, the DNA is TGTGCCAGCAGCTTGGAGTTTCGCGAGCAGTGCTTC. The chain joins TRBV5-4 to TRBJ2-7; D gene unclear. Germline V gene data show CDR1 as SGHNT and CDR2 as YYREEE (reference sequence). The CDR3 sequence is 12 residues long.

Points on this clonotype: Germline is not matched at one junction end, which may reflect a read error. The V and J genes are TRBV12-3 or TRBV12-4 and TRBJ2-5; either TRBD1 or TRBD2 may supply D (6 bases each). This CDR3 has 15 amino acids. This CDR3 is CASSTYPGGEEAHYF. Here the CDR3 DNA reads TGTGCCAGTAGCACCTACCCCGGGGGCGAAGAGGCCCACTACTTC.

The J gene is TRBJ2-7, the V gene TRBV30, with 10 nucleotides matching TRBD2. This CDR3 spans 11 amino acids. Germline lookup yields CDR1 GTSNPN and CDR2 SVGIG (reference sequence). CDR3 amino acids: CASKVSGRFVV. The DNA of the CDR3 is TGTGCCTCGAAGGTTAGCGGGAGGTTCGTCGTC.